This T cell receptor (beta chain) was sequenced during a study of identical twins. Trimming removed 7 bases from V and 0 bases from J, with 9 bases in between. Germline V CDR1 and CDR2: WSHSY, SAAADI. This CDR3 region has 14 residues. This clonotype was found a few times. TCRdb reprocessed the 5' RACE reads with MiXCR, giving one entry per CDR3 protein. The sample carries 500,000 to 700,000 distinct CDR3 sequences, under 8.5% recorded once. The data also belong to a second study, concerning yellow fever vaccine responses in identical twins.

The sample consisted of PBMCs. The V gene is TRBV10-2, the J gene TRBJ2-2, with no clear D. This receptor was identified in a woman under 30 in good health. The CDR3 is CASNPEANTGELFF. The CDR3, as DNA: TGCGCCAGCAACCCCGAAGCGAACACCGGGGAGCTGTTTTTT.